The 27 T cell receptor beta chains listed next were all sequenced from one sample in a study of control samples from healthy donors and cancer patients. Data came from immunoSEQ multiplex PCR; TCRdb stores just in-frame clones and leaves some out. This sample has roughly 160,000 clones, with roughly 94% found just once. Sequencing used PBMCs. The receptor set was obtained from a man aged 60-69 years with colorectal cancer.

The chain is built from TRBV6-5 and TRBJ2-2; D is ambiguous. CDR3 size: 13 residues. CDR1 and CDR2 (germline): MNHEY, SVGAGI. V lost 8 bases and J lost 3, with 10 bases in between. The CDR3 spells CASGRVYTGELFF. The CDR3 DNA sequence: TGTGCCAGCGGCCGCGTTTACACCGGGGAGCTGTTTTTT.

The chain carries TRBV4-2 and TRBJ1-5; 12 bases match TRBD1. This CDR3 is built from 20 residues. Germline V gene sequence: CDR1 LGHNA, CDR2 YNFKEQ. With V trimmed by 0 bases and J by 2 bases, 11 bases remained unmatched. CDR3 DNA sequence: TGTGCCAGCAGCCAAGATGGGGGACAGGGGGCCGGTGCGGGCAATCAGCCCCAGCATTTT. Its translation is CASSQDGGQGAGAGNQPQHF.

This sequence joins TRBV6-2 or TRBV6-3 and TRBJ1-1; D may be TRBD1 (5 bases). Germline V gene data show CDR1 as MNHEY and CDR2 as SVGEGT. The CDR3 extends over 17 amino acids. Trimming stripped 3 bases from V and 3 bases from J, with 20 bases between. The CDR3 reads CASSYGGSGRAHTEAFF. The DNA for the CDR3 is TGTGCCAGCAGTTATGGGGGATCTGGCAGGGCCCACACTGAAGCTTTCTTT.

The chain employs TRBV6-6 and TRBJ2-7; D unclear. In germline, CDR1 is MNHNY, CDR2 SVGAGI (reference sequence). V was shortened by 0 bases and J by 3 bases, with 6 bases between the two germline ends. The CDR3 has 13 residues. In DNA, the CDR3 is TGTGCCAGCAGTTACTCGGCGGACTACGAGCAGTACTTC. Protein product: CASSYSADYEQYF.

The chain recombines TRBV7-9 with TRBJ2-6, with D unclear. The V end was cut by 8 bases, the J end by 4 bases, with 9 bases between. Germline CDR1 and CDR2: SEHNR and FQNEAQ (reference sequence). The CDR3 totals 13 residues. The CDR3 sequence is CASSSWGANVLTF. CDR3 bases: TGTGCCAGCTCGTCCTGGGGGGCCAACGTCCTGACTTTC.

This chain joins TRBV29-1 and TRBJ1-1; no definite D call. The CDR3 length is 11 residues. Trimming pared 7 bases from V and 3 bases from J, leaving 9 bases between. The germline V gene encodes CDR1 SQVTM and CDR2 ANQGSEA. CDR3 sequence: CSAGVYTEAFF. DNA for the CDR3: TGCAGCGCCGGGGTGTACACTGAAGCTTTCTTT.

This clone came up a few times. The chain links TRBV7-8 to TRBJ1-1; weak D call: TRBD1 (6 bases). The V and J ends lost 1 base and 0 bases respectively, with 6 bases between them. There are 14 residues in the CDR3. Germline-derived CDR1 and CDR2 are SGHVS and FQNEAQ. This chain's CDR3 is CASSLDRVNTEAFF. DNA for the CDR3: TGTGCCAGCAGCTTAGACAGGGTGAACACTGAAGCTTTCTTT.

The chain employs TRBV5-1 and TRBJ1-2; perhaps TRBD1 as D (5 bases). The CDR3 has 14 residues. Trimming left V 0 bases short and J 3 bases short, with 9 bases between. Germline assignment: CDR1 SGHRS and CDR2 YFSETQ. CDR3 in amino acids: CASSLVARDYGYTF. The CDR3 DNA reads as TGCGCCAGCAGCTTGGTGGCCAGGGACTATGGCTACACCTTC.

This rearrangement joins TRBV5-1 to TRBJ1-1, with D possibly being TRBD1 (5 bases). The V gene's germline CDR1 is SGHRS and CDR2 YFSETQ. V was trimmed by 0 bases and J by 7 bases, leaving 13 bases between them. This CDR3 is 14 amino acids long. This CDR3 is CASSLDPGLGEAFF. CDR3 bases: TGCGCCAGCAGCTTGGATCCGGGACTAGGTGAAGCTTTCTTT.

V and J are TRBV14 and TRBJ2-1; 8 bases agree with TRBD2. J lost 3 bases, V lost 4 bases, and 5 bases had no gene match. The length of the CDR3 is 15 residues. Per the germline V gene, CDR1 is SGHDN and CDR2 is FVKESK. CDR3 amino acids: CASSLLGGVYNEQFF. In DNA, the CDR3 is TGTGCCAGCAGCCTTCTCGGGGGGGTCTACAATGAGCAGTTCTTC. Complete variable domain (other parts from reference TRBV14 and TRBJ2-1): EAGVTQFPSHSVIEKGQTVTLRCDPISGHDNLYWYRRVMGKEIKFLLHFVKESKQDESGMPNNRFLAERTGGTYSTLKVQPAELEDSGVYFCASSLLGGVYNEQFFGPGTRLTVL.

J is TRBJ1-1 and V is TRBV7-9; D perhaps matches TRBD1 (5 bases). The CDR3 is 15 residues long. Per germline, CDR1 SEHNR and CDR2 FQNEAQ (reference sequence). V was pared by 6 bases and J by 0 bases, with 14 bases between. The CDR3: CASSSLGGMNTEAFF. CDR3 in DNA: TGTGCCAGCAGTTCGTTGGGGGGAATGAACACTGAAGCTTTCTTT.

This chain connects TRBV19 to TRBJ1-1; D is unclear. The V gene lost 4 bases and the J gene lost 0 bases, with 9 bases spanning the gap. This CDR3 is 14 amino acids long. Germline V lookup: CDR1 LNHDA, CDR2 SQIVND (reference sequence). The CDR3 loop is CASSKLGLNTEAFF. In nucleotides, the CDR3 is TGTGCCAGTAGTAAGCTAGGGTTGAACACTGAAGCTTTCTTT.

The J gene is TRBJ1-2, the V gene TRBV11-2; D is undetermined. Germline CDR1 reads SGHAT; CDR2 reads FQNNGV. The V gene lost 7 bases and the J gene lost 3 bases, with 15 bases spanning the gap. The CDR3 covers 14 residues. The CDR3 DNA follows: TGTGCCAGCACCCTCTCCCCGGAGGACTATGGCTACACCTTC. Amino acid sequence: CASTLSPEDYGYTF.

The V and J genes are TRBV19 and TRBJ1-2; 7 bases fit TRBD1. Germline CDR1 LNHDA, CDR2 SQIVND (reference sequence). The CDR3 has 14 amino acids. With 2 bases clipped from V and 4 bases from J, the junction kept 4 bases outside the gene matches. CDR3 in DNA: TGTGCCAGTAGTATATGGGGACAGATCTATGGCTACACCTTC. This gives the protein CASSIWGQIYGYTF.

The rearrangement uses TRBV3-1 (or the pseudogene TRBV3-2) and TRBJ1-1, with a possible D match to TRBD1 (6 bases). This CDR3 comprises 14 residues. Germline CDR1 reads LGHDT; CDR2 reads YNNKEL (reference sequence). V shed 0 bases and J shed 5 bases, with 10 bases lying between them. The CDR3 coding sequence is TGTGCCAGCAGCCAAGATACAGGGTATACTGAAGCTTTCTTT. It yields the protein CASSQDTGYTEAFF.

The genes are TRBV30 and TRBJ1-2, with D tentatively TRBD1 (6 bases). CDR3 length equals 14 residues. CDR1 is GTSNPN, CDR2 SVGIG, per germline (reference sequence). V lost 5 bases and J 5 bases, leaving 18 bases between the germline ends. The DNA of the CDR3 is TGTGCCTGGGCCCTCGGGGGGCGCGGGTATGGCTACACCTTC. Its translation is CAWALGGRGYGYTF.

The rearrangement links TRBV2 to TRBJ2-2; TRBD2 agrees at 12 bases. V lost 6 bases, J lost 4 bases, and 9 bases stayed unmatched. The germline V gene has CDR1 SNHLY and CDR2 FYNNEI. CDR3 size: 17 residues. The CDR3 coding sequence is TGTGCCAGCAGCGCCTTACTAGCGGGGGGACTCACCGGGGAGCTGTTTTTT. Its translation is CASSALLAGGLTGELFF.

The count of this clone is one. The chain couples TRBV7-2 to TRBJ2-5, with D possibly being TRBD1 (5 bases). The CDR3 loop spans 15 amino acids. CDR1 is SGHTA, CDR2 FQGNSA, per germline. V was shortened by 0 bases and J by 5 bases, with 13 bases between the two germline ends. As DNA, the CDR3 is TGTGCCAGCAGCTTAGCGATATCCAGGGTGGAGACCCAGTACTTC. It codes for CASSLAISRVETQYF. Drawing the rest from reference TRBV7-2 and TRBJ2-5, the complete variable domain is GAGVSQSPSNKVTEKGKDVELRCDPISGHTALYWYRQSLGQGLEFLIYFQGNSAPDKSGLPSDRFSAERTGGSVSTLTIQRTQQEDSAVYLCASSLAISRVETQYFGPGTRLLVL.

The chain has TRBV28 and TRBJ2-5; 8 positions agree with TRBD2. V dropped 0 bases and J dropped 4; count of bases not matched to a gene: 7. CDR3 length: 16 amino acids. CDR1 is MDHEN and CDR2 is SYDVKM in the germline V gene. Here the CDR3 reads CASSLWAGGRRETQYF. Written as DNA, the CDR3 is TGTGCCAGCAGTTTATGGGCGGGGGGCCGCAGAGAGACCCAGTACTTC.

In this sample, this clone turned up a few times. The chain has TRBV2 and TRBJ1-5, with a weak D call TRBD1 (5 bases). From germline, CDR1 is SNHLY and CDR2 FYNNEI. The CDR3 has 14 amino acids. The V and J ends lost 7 bases and 1 base respectively, with 11 bases between them. CDR3 DNA sequence: TGTGCCAGCAATCCGCAGGGAAGCAATCAGCCCCAGCATTTT. As protein: CASNPQGSNQPQHF.

The chain uses TRBV2 and TRBJ1-2, with 9 bases aligning to TRBD1. Per germline, CDR1 SNHLY and CDR2 FYNNEI. J was trimmed by 3 bases and V by 0 bases; bases with no gene match: 14. The CDR3 covers 19 residues. The CDR3 DNA reads as TGTGCCAGCAGTGAAGCGCTTAGTTGGACAGGGGAGGGTTACTATGGCTACACCTTC. Encoded protein: CASSEALSWTGEGYYGYTF.

V and J are TRBV6-1 and TRBJ1-1, with D maybe TRBD1 (5 bases). The CDR3 has 14 residues. V lost 5 bases and J 2 bases, leaving 12 bases between the germline ends. Germline V gives CDR1 MNHNS, CDR2 SASEGT. As DNA, the CDR3 is TGTGCCAGCAGTTCCAGGGTATCCAACACTGAAGCTTTCTTT. Protein: CASSSRVSNTEAFF.

The genes are TRBV19 and TRBJ1-3, with D possibly matching TRBD1 (5 bases). CDR3 length: 14 residues. CDR1 LNHDA and CDR2 SQIVND come from the germline V gene (reference sequence). The V and J ends lost 6 bases and 2 bases respectively, with 11 bases between them. CDR3 sequence: CASSPGAAGNTIYF. In DNA form, the CDR3 reads TGTGCCAGTAGCCCCGGGGCAGCTGGAAACACCATATATTTT.

This sequence joins TRBV3-1 (or the pseudogene TRBV3-2) and TRBJ1-1; 7 bases agree with TRBD1. CDR1 and CDR2 (germline): LGHDT, YNNKEL (reference sequence). The CDR3 totals 15 residues. With V trimmed by 1 base and J by 6 bases, 8 bases remained unmatched. The CDR3 DNA reads TGTGCCAGCAGCCAAGCTCCCAGACAGGGCTCTGAAGCTTTCTTT. It yields the protein CASSQAPRQGSEAFF.

The CDR3 is CASSKGGDSYEQYF. The CDR3 nucleotides are TGTGCCAGTAGTAAGGGGGGGGATTCCTACGAGCAGTACTTC. The chain joins TRBV19 to TRBJ2-7; D perhaps matches TRBD2 (7 bases). The CDR3 is 14 residues long. Germline V gene lookup returns CDR1 LNHDA and CDR2 SQIVND (reference sequence). The V and J ends lost 4 bases and 1 base respectively, with 11 bases between them. The full variable domain, its missing parts supplied by reference TRBV19 and TRBJ2-7, is DGGITQSPKYLFRKEGQNVTLSCEQNLNHDAMYWYRQDPGQGLRLIYYSQIVNDFQKGDIAEGYSVSREKKESFPLTVTSAQKNPTAFYLCASSKGGDSYEQYFGPGTRLTVT.

The chain couples TRBV6-5 to TRBJ2-5, with TRBD1 matching over 9 bases. Trimming at V came to 6 bases and at J to 4 bases, leaving 6 bases not matched to a gene. The CDR3 runs to 14 residues. The V gene's germline CDR1 is MNHEY and CDR2 SVGAGI. The CDR3 DNA reads as TGTGCCAGCAGACCTACAGGGGGCCGAGAGACCCAGTACTTC. Translating gives CASRPTGGRETQYF.

The chain links TRBV11-2 to TRBJ2-3; 9 nucleotides align to TRBD2. The CDR3 has 15 amino acids. CDR1 and CDR2 from the germline V gene are SGHAT and FQNNGV. V was pared by 2 bases and J by 4 bases, with 4 bases of the junction left unmatched. CDR3 sequence (DNA): TGTGCCAGCAGCTTACCGGGACTAGCATCAGATACGCAGTATTTT. This translates into CASSLPGLASDTQYF.